This is a list of T cell receptor beta chains from one sample in a study of cytomegalovirus exposure and HLA in healthy donors. Generated by immunoSEQ multiplex PCR, the TCRdb table keeps only in-frame clones and is missing some. This repertoire shows more than 95,000 clones, around 94% found once; its top ten account for around 1.2%. Sequencing was done on a sample of PBMCs. The receptors were gathered from a woman younger than 30 in good health and CMV-seronegative. CDR3s include the opening cysteine and the closing phenylalanine or tryptophan. D genes are given only for firm matches.

TRBV13	TRBJ2-1	-	CASSLGVRNQFF
TRBV6-1	TRBJ2-1	-	CASLGWDIDHNEQFF
TRBV30	TRBJ2-1	-	CAWTLLDYNEQFF
TRBV2	TRBJ2-1	TRBD2	CASSERLAGLTYNEQFF
TRBV6-1	TRBJ1-3	-	CASSDGFSGNTIYF
TRBV28	TRBJ1-5	TRBD1	CASRRQGPNQPQHF
TRBV6-5	TRBJ1-5	TRBD1	CASSSRQGDGQPQHF
TRBV9	TRBJ2-3	TRBD1	CASSRTGGGDTQYF
TRBV27	TRBJ2-7	TRBD1	CASSLSRTGGFEQYF
TRBV7-9	TRBJ2-1	-	CASSLVPGNGYNEQFF
TRBV5-1	TRBJ2-7	TRBD2	CASSLEGGRASEQYF